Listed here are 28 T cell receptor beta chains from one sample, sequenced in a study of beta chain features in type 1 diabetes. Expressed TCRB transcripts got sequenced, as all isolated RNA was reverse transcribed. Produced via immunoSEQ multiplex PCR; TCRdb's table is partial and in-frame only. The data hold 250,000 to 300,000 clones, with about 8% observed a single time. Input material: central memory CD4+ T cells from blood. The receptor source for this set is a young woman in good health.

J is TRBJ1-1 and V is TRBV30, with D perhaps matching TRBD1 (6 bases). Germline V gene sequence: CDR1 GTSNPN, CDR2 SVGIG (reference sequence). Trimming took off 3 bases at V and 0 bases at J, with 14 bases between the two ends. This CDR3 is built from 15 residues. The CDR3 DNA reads TGTGCCTGGAGGGCCCCGGGACACCTGAACACTGAAGCTTTCTTT. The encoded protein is CAWRAPGHLNTEAFF.

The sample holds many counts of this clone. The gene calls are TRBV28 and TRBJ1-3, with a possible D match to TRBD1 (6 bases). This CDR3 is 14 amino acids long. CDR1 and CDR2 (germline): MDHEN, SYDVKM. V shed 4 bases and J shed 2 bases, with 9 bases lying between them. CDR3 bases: TGTGCCAGCAGTTCTTGGACAGCTGGAAACACCATATATTTT. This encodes CASSSWTAGNTIYF.

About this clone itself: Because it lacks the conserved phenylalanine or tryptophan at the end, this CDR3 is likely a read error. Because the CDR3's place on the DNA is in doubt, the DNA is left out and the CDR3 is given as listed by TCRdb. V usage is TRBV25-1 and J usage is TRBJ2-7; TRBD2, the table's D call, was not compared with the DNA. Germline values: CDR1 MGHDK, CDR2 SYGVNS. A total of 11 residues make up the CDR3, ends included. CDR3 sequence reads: CASSNWFEVSI.

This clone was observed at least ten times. CDR3 region: CASSIRTGSVKETQYF. CDR3 nucleotides: TGTGCCAGTAGTATACGGACAGGGAGCGTGAAAGAGACCCAGTACTTC. V usage is TRBV19 and J usage is TRBJ2-5; 8 bases line up with TRBD1. Germline V gives CDR1 LNHDA, CDR2 SQIVND (reference sequence). Trimming cost V 2 bases and J 3 bases; bases outside gene matches: 8. The CDR3 is 16 residues long. Together with reference TRBV19 and TRBJ2-5, the CDR3 gives the full variable domain: DGGITQSPKYLFRKEGQNVTLSCEQNLNHDAMYWYRQDPGQGLRLIYYSQIVNDFQKGDIAEGYSVSREKKESFPLTVTSAQKNPTAFYLCASSIRTGSVKETQYFGPGTRLLVL.

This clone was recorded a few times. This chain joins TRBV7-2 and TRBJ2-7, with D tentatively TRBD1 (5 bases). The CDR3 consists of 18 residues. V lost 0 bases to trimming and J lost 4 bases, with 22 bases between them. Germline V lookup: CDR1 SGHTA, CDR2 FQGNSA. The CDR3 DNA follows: TGTGCCAGCAGCTTAGCACTCCATACCAAGGGCAGGGAATACGAGCAGTACTTC. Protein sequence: CASSLALHTKGREYEQYF. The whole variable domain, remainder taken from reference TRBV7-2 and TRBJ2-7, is GAGVSQSPSNKVTEKGKDVELRCDPISGHTALYWYRQSLGQGLEFLIYFQGNSAPDKSGLPSDRFSAERTGGSVSTLTIQRTQQEDSAVYLCASSLALHTKGREYEQYFGPGTRLTVT.

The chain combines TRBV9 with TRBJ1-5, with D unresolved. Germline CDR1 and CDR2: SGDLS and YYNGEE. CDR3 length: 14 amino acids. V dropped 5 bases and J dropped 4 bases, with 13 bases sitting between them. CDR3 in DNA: TGTGCCAGCAGTTTATTTGCGGATAATCAGCCCCAGCATTTT. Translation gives CASSLFADNQPQHF.

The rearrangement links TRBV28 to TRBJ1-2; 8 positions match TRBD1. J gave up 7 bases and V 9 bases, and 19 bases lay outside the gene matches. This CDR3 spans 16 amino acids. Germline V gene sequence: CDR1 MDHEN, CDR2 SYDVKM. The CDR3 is CASGGQGGPHLSGYTF. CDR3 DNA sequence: TGTGCCAGTGGAGGACAGGGAGGCCCCCACCTGTCTGGCTACACCTTC.

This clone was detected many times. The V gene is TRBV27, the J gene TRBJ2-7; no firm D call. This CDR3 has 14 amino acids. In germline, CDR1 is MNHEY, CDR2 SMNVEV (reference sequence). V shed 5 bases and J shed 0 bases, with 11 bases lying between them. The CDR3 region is CASSPKWDSYEQYV. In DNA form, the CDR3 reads TGTGCCAGCAGTCCTAAATGGGACTCCTACGAGCAGTACGTC.

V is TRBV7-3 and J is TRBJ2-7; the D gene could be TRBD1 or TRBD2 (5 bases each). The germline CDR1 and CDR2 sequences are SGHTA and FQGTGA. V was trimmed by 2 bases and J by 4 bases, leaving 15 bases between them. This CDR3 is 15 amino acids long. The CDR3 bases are TGTGCCAGCAGCTTATCGGCACAGGCGGGTTACGAGCAGTACTTC. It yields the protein CASSLSAQAGYEQYF.

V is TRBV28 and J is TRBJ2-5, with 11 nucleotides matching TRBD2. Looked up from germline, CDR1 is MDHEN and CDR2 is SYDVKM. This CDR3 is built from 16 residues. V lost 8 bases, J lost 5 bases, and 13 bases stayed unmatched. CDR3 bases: TGTGCCAGCCGAACACGACTAGCGGGGCTACGGGAGACCCAGTACTTC. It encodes CASRTRLAGLRETQYF.

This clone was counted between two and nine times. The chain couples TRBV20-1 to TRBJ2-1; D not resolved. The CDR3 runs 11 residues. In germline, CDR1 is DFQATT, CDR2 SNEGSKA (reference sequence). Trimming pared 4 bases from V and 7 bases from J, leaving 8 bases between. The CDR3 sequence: CSATLKNEQFF. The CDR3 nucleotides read TGCAGTGCTACGCTAAAGAATGAGCAGTTCTTC.

CDR3 in DNA: TGTGCCAGCAGCCAAGTCACCAGCGGGCCCAACACTGAAGCTTTCTTT. Its protein product is CASSQVTSGPNTEAFF. This sequence joins TRBV4-2 and TRBJ1-1; no firm D call. The V end was cut by 1 base, the J end by 2 bases, with 14 bases between. This CDR3 has 16 amino acids. Germline CDR1 and CDR2: LGHNA and YNFKEQ.

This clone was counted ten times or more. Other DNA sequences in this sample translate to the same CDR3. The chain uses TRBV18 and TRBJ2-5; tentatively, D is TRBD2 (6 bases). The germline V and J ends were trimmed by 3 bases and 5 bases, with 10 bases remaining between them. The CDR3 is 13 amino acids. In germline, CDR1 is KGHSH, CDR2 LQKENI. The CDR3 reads CASSPVAGETQYF. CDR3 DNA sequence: TGTGCCAGCTCACCGGTGGCGGGGGAGACCCAGTACTTC. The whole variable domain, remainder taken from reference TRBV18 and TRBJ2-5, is NAGVMQNPRHLVRRRGQEARLRCSPMKGHSHVYWYRQLPEEGLKFMVYLQKENIIDESGMPKERFSAEFPKEGPSILRIQQVVRGDSAAYFCASSPVAGETQYFGPGTRLLVL.

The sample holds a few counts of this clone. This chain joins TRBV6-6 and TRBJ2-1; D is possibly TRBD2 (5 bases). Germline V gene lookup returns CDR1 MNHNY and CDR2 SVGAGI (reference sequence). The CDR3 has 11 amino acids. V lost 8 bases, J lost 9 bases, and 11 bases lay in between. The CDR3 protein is CASGLEGEQFF. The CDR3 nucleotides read TGTGCCAGCGGCCTTGAGGGTGAGCAGTTCTTC.

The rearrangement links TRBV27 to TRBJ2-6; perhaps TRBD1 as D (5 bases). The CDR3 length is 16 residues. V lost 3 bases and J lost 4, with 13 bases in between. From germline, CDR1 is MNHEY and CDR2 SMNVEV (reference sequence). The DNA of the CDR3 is TGTGCCAGCAGTTTCCTGCAGGGATCAGGGGCCAACGTCCTGACTTTC. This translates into CASSFLQGSGANVLTF.

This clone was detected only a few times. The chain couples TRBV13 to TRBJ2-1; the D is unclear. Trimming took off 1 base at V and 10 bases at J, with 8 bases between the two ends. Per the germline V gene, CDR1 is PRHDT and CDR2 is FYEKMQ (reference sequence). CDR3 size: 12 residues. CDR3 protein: CASSLAVSEQFF. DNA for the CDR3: TGTGCCAGCAGCTTAGCGGTCTCCGAGCAGTTCTTC.

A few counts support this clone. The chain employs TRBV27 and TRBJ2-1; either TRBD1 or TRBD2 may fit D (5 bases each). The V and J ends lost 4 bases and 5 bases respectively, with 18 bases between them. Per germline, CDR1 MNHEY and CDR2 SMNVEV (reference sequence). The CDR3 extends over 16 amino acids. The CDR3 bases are TGTGCCAGCAGTTCCCCTTTCCGGGACCGTCACAATGAGCAGTTCTTC. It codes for CASSSPFRDRHNEQFF.

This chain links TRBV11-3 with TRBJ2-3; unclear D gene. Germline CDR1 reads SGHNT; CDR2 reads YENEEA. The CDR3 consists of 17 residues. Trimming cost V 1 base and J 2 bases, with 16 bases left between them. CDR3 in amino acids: CASSLGDSPAYTDTQYF. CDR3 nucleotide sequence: TGTGCCAGCAGCTTAGGTGATTCGCCGGCATACACAGATACGCAGTATTTT.

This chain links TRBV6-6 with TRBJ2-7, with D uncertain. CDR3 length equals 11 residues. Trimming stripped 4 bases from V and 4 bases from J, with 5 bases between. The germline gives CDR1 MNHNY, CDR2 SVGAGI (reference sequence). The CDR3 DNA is TGTGCCAGCAGTTCCTGGTACGAGCAGTACTTC. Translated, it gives CASSSWYEQYF.

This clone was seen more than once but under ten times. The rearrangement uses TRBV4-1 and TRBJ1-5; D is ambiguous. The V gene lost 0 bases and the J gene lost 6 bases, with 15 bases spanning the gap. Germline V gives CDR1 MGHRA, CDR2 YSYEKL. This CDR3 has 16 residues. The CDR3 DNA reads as TGCGCCAGCAGCCAAGAGAACATCGGTAGGGCTCAGCCCCAGCATTTT. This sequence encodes CASSQENIGRAQPQHF.

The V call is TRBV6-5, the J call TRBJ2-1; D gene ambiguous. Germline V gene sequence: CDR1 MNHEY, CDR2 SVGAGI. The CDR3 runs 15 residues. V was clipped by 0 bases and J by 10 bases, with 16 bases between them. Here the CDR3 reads CASSYSVNGGVEQFF. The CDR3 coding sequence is TGTGCCAGCAGTTACTCGGTCAATGGCGGAGTCGAGCAGTTCTTC.

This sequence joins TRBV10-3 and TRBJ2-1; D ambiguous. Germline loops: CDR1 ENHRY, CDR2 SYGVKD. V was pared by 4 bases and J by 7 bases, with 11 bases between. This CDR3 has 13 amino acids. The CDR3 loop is CAISADVRNEQFF. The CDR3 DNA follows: TGTGCCATCAGTGCGGACGTCCGAAATGAGCAGTTCTTC.

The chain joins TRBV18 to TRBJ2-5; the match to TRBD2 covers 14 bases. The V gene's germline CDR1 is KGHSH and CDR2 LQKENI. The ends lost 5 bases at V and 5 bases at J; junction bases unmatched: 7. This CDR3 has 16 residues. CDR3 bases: TGTGCCAGCTCAACCGGGACTAGCGGGAGAGGGGAGACCCAGTACTTC. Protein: CASSTGTSGRGETQYF.

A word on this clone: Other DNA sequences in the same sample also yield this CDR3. As DNA, the CDR3 is TGCAGTGCGGGTCATAACAATGAGCAGTTCTTC. Translating gives CSAGHNNEQFF. The chain couples TRBV20-1 to TRBJ2-1; D unclear. CDR1 DFQATT and CDR2 SNEGSKA come from the germline V gene (reference sequence). Trimming removed 6 bases from V and 5 bases from J, with 8 bases in between. The CDR3 is made up of 11 amino acids.

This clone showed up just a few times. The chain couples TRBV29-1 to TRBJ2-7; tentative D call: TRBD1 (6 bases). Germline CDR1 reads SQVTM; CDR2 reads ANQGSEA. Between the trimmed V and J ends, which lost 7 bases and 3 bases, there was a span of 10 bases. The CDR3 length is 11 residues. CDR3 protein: CSGGRDYEQYF. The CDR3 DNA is TGCAGCGGGGGGCGCGACTACGAGCAGTACTTC.

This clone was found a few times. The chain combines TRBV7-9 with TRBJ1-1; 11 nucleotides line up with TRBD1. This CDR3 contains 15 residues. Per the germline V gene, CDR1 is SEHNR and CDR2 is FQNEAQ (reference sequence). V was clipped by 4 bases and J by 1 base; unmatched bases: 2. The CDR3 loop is CASSWGTGGNTEAFF. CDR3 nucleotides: TGTGCCAGCAGCTGGGGGACAGGGGGGAACACTGAAGCTTTCTTT.

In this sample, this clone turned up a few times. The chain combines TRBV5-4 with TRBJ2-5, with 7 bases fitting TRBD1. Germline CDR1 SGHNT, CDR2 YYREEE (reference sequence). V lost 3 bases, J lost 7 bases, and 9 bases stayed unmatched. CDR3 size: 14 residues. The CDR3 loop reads CASSWGQPLSTQYF. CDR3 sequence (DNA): TGTGCCAGCAGCTGGGGACAGCCTCTGTCGACCCAGTACTTC.

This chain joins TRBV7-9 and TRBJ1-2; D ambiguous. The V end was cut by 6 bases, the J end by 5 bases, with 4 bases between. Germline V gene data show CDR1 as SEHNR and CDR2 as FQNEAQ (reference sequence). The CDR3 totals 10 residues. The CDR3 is CASRQYGYTF. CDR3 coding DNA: TGTGCCAGCAGACAGTATGGCTACACCTTC.